These 30 T cell receptor beta chains were all obtained from the same sample, sequenced in a study of cytomegalovirus exposure and HLA in healthy donors. This PCR relied on a set of 60 Vbeta primers and 13 Jbeta primers. Using immunoSEQ multiplex PCR, the repertoire was profiled, and TCRdb retains in-frame clones only, with some absent. The sample has some 120,000 clones, approximately 15% seen once. Material for sequencing was PBMCs. The receptors originated from a woman aged 18-29 years in good health and CMV-seronegative.

The table lists this clone with a few counts. The chain is built from TRBV5-1 and TRBJ2-1; D possibly corresponds to TRBD2 (6 bases). The germline gives CDR1 SGHRS, CDR2 YFSETQ. Trimming shortened V by 7 bases and J by 0 bases, and 17 bases separated the two germline ends. The CDR3 loop spans 16 amino acids. CDR3 loop: CASALEGPSSYNEQFF. For the CDR3, the DNA is TGCGCCAGCGCCTTGGAGGGGCCTAGCTCCTACAATGAGCAGTTCTTC.

This clone was counted only a few times. An end of the junction does not agree with germline; a read error may underlie this. The chain carries TRBV7-7 and TRBJ2-5, with D uncertain. The germline V gene has CDR1 SSHAT and CDR2 FNYEAQ (reference sequence). This CDR3 contains 14 residues. In DNA, the CDR3 is TGTGCTAGCAGCTTCCGTTCCTTCCAAGAGACCCAGTACTTC. This translates into CASSFRSFQETQYF.

V is TRBV6-4 and J is TRBJ2-1; 9 bases fit TRBD2. The V gene end was trimmed by 3 bases and the J gene end by 3 bases; junction bases not matched to a gene: 3. CDR1 MRHNA and CDR2 SNTAGT come from the germline V gene. The CDR3 runs 15 residues. This chain's CDR3 is CASSEGSGGYNEQFF. CDR3 sequence (DNA): TGTGCCAGCAGTGAAGGTAGCGGGGGCTACAATGAGCAGTTCTTC.

The chain combines TRBV15 with TRBJ2-1, with 10 nucleotides matching TRBD1. Trimming removed 3 bases from V and 5 bases from J; junction bases left unmatched: 7. The CDR3 contains 16 residues. The germline V gene has CDR1 LNHNV and CDR2 YYDKDF (reference sequence). In nucleotides, the CDR3 is TGTGCCACCAGCAGGTCCTCCGGGACAGGGGACAATGAGCAGTTCTTC. Its protein product is CATSRSSGTGDNEQFF.

This sequence joins TRBV27 and TRBJ2-1; TRBD2 matches at 7 bases. Germline V lookup: CDR1 MNHEY, CDR2 SMNVEV (reference sequence). V lost 2 bases and J lost 6; bases outside the gene matches: 10. CDR3 length equals 16 residues. As DNA, the CDR3 is TGTGCCAGCAGTTTAGCCGGGACTAATCCTCTCAATGAGCAGTTCTTC. This gives the protein CASSLAGTNPLNEQFF.

This clone was detected a few times. This chain connects TRBV14 to TRBJ1-2; weak D call: TRBD1 (5 bases). Per germline, CDR1 SGHDN and CDR2 FVKESK. This CDR3 region has 15 residues. V lost 2 bases and J lost 8, with 18 bases in between. The CDR3 loop reads CASSQTGPGYGGYTF. In DNA, the CDR3 is TGTGCCAGCAGCCAAACCGGTCCAGGGTATGGGGGCTACACCTTC.

This chain joins TRBV28 and TRBJ2-1, with 8 bases matching TRBD2. The germline CDR1 and CDR2 sequences are MDHEN and SYDVKM. This CDR3 is built from 15 residues. The J segment lost 7 bases and the V segment lost 8 bases, leaving 13 bases of the junction unmatched. In DNA, the CDR3 is TGTGCCAGCCTCGGCGAAAAGCGGGAGTTGAATGAGCAGTTCTTC. Protein product: CASLGEKRELNEQFF.

V gene TRBV28 combines with J gene TRBJ2-2; maybe TRBD1 (6 bases). CDR1 is MDHEN and CDR2 is SYDVKM in the germline V gene. The CDR3 runs 13 residues. The ends were cut back, 3 bases at V and 5 bases at J, with 7 bases in the middle. CDR3 sequence: CASSLGATGELFF. The CDR3 coding sequence is TGTGCCAGCAGTTTGGGGGCAACCGGGGAGCTGTTTTTT.

The chain joins TRBV11-2 to TRBJ2-5; no clear D. V lost 4 bases and J lost 5, with 11 bases in between. Per germline, CDR1 SGHAT and CDR2 FQNNGV. The CDR3 length is 13 residues. For the CDR3, the DNA is TGTGCCAGCAGCTCTCGACCCGGGGAGACCCAGTACTTC. Translated: CASSSRPGETQYF. Based on the CDR3 plus reference TRBV11-2 and TRBJ2-5, the full variable domain is EAGVAQSPRYKIIEKRQSVAFWCNPISGHATLYWYQQILGQGPKLLIQFQNNGVVDDSQLPKDRFSAERLKGVDSTLKIQPAKLEDSAVYLCASSSRPGETQYFGPGTRLLVL.

This clone was counted many times. The chain carries TRBV4-2 and TRBJ2-6; no clear D gene. The length of the CDR3 is 14 residues. Germline loops: CDR1 LGHNA, CDR2 YNFKEQ. Trimming left V 4 bases short and J 4 bases short, with 8 bases between. As DNA, the CDR3 is TGTGCCAGCAGCCCCTTATCCGGGGCCAACGTCCTGACTTTC. It specifies CASSPLSGANVLTF.

The chain couples TRBV29-1 to TRBJ1-1; 7 nucleotides align to TRBD1. After removal of 6 bases from V and 7 bases from J, the junction contained 14 bases not matched to a gene. The CDR3 extends over 14 amino acids. Germline lookup yields CDR1 SQVTM and CDR2 ANQGSEA. In DNA, the CDR3 is TGCAGCGTGGCTTTAGGAGGGGGCGCCGGTGAAGCTTTCTTT. It encodes CSVALGGGAGEAFF.

This clone occurred a few times. V is TRBV9 and J is TRBJ2-2; D gene ambiguous. CDR1 and CDR2 from the germline V gene are SGDLS and YYNGEE. This CDR3 is built from 14 residues. V was cut by 0 bases and J by 1 base, with 4 bases left in between. The DNA of the CDR3 is TGTGCCAGCAGCGTAGCCCAGAACACCGGGGAGCTGTTTTTT. Translated, it gives CASSVAQNTGELFF.

The CDR3 sequence is CASSLVSNQPQHF. CDR3 bases: TGTGCCAGCAGTCTAGTTAGCAATCAGCCCCAGCATTTT. V gene TRBV16 combines with J gene TRBJ1-5; the D is unclear. The V end lost 6 bases, the J end lost 0 bases, and 6 bases lay between the germline ends. The CDR3 consists of 13 residues. CDR1 and CDR2 from the germline V gene are KGHSY and FQNENV.

The chain combines TRBV27 with TRBJ1-6; D unclear. The CDR3 extends over 12 amino acids. V was shortened by 3 bases and J by 6 bases, with 3 bases between the two germline ends. Looked up from germline, CDR1 is MNHEY and CDR2 is SMNVEV (reference sequence). The CDR3 DNA reads as TGTGCCAGCAGTTTCGTTAATTCACCCCTCCACTTT. Protein product: CASSFVNSPLHF.

J is TRBJ2-7 and V is TRBV27; the match to TRBD2 covers 7 bases. The V gene's germline CDR1 is MNHEY and CDR2 SMNVEV (reference sequence). This CDR3 is built from 14 residues. V trimming: 5 bases; J trimming: 1 base; junction bases outside the gene matches: 5. CDR3 sequence: CASSIAGRSYEQYF. The DNA of the CDR3 is TGTGCCAGCAGTATAGCGGGCCGATCCTACGAGCAGTACTTC.

This rearrangement joins TRBV6-5 to TRBJ2-7, with D tentatively TRBD2 (6 bases). CDR1 and CDR2 (germline): MNHEY, SVGAGI. The V end lost 2 bases, the J end lost 0 bases, and 8 bases lay between the germline ends. The CDR3 sequence is 14 residues long. The CDR3 coding sequence is TGTGCCAGCAGTTACCTGGGGGGCTCCTACGAGCAGTACTTC. Its protein product is CASSYLGGSYEQYF.

This clone was detected only a few times. The V and J genes are TRBV9 and TRBJ2-1; 8 nucleotides line up with TRBD2. Germline V lookup: CDR1 SGDLS, CDR2 YYNGEE. Trimming removed 1 base from V and 6 bases from J; junction bases left unmatched: 6. This CDR3 is built from 15 residues. CDR3 coding DNA: TGTGCCAGCAGCGTAATCGGGACTAGAAGCAATGAGCAGTTCTTC. It specifies CASSVIGTRSNEQFF. The full variable domain, completed using reference TRBV9 and TRBJ2-1, is DSGVTQTPKHLITATGQRVTLRCSPRSGDLSVYWYQQSLDQGLQFLIQYYNGEERAKGNILERFSAQQFPDLHSELNLSSLELGDSALYFCASSVIGTRSNEQFFGPGTRLTVL.

This chain connects TRBV19 to TRBJ2-7, with D possibly being TRBD1 (5 bases). This CDR3 is built from 13 residues. Trimming cost V 3 bases and J 1 base, with 7 bases left between them. Germline CDR1 reads LNHDA; CDR2 reads SQIVND (reference sequence). CDR3 nucleotide sequence: TGTGCCAGTAGTATGCAGGGTTCCTACGAGCAGTACTTC. Translating gives CASSMQGSYEQYF.

V and J are TRBV6-1 and TRBJ1-1; TRBD1 aligns across 9 bases. The germline V gene encodes CDR1 MNHNS and CDR2 SASEGT. Germline trimming cut 8 bases from V and 1 base from J; bases unmatched to any gene: 5. The CDR3 length is 14 residues. CDR3 DNA: TGTGCCAGCCCGCGGGACAGGGAGAACACTGAAGCTTTCTTT. It codes for CASPRDRENTEAFF.

This clone has only a few counts. The gene calls are TRBV28 and TRBJ2-7; 9 bases line up with TRBD1. CDR1 and CDR2 from the germline V gene are MDHEN and SYDVKM. The CDR3 is 16 residues long. V shed 5 bases and J 4 bases; nucleotides not matched to a gene: 12. The CDR3 sequence: CASSRYRGQLDYEQYF. DNA of the CDR3: TGTGCCAGCAGTCGATACAGGGGGCAGTTGGATTACGAGCAGTACTTC.

This clone has more than one count but fewer than ten. The chain is built from TRBV28 and TRBJ1-4; no firm D call. This CDR3 contains 15 residues. Trimming took 6 bases from V and 0 from J, leaving 11 bases between them. Looked up from germline, CDR1 is MDHEN and CDR2 is SYDVKM. CDR3 loop: CASSPVVATNEKLFF. The CDR3 DNA sequence: TGTGCCAGCAGCCCGGTTGTTGCAACTAATGAAAAACTGTTTTTT. Full variable domain (missing parts from reference TRBV28 and TRBJ1-4): DVKVTQSSRYLVKRTGEKVFLECVQDMDHENMFWYRQDPGLGLRLIYFSYDVKMKEKGDIPEGYSVSREKKERFSLILESASTNQTSMYLCASSPVVATNEKLFFGSGTQLSVL.

This clone was seen a few times. The chain is built from TRBV6-1 and TRBJ1-5; 7 nucleotides agree with TRBD1. The CDR3 length is 15 residues. From germline, CDR1 is MNHNS and CDR2 SASEGT. The ends lost 1 base at V and 6 bases at J; junction bases unmatched: 6. CDR3 loop: CASSEGRQGGQPQHF. The CDR3 coding sequence is TGTGCCAGCAGTGAAGGTAGACAGGGAGGTCAGCCCCAGCATTTT.

The V call is TRBV19, the J call TRBJ1-6; the match to TRBD1 covers 8 bases. CDR1 LNHDA and CDR2 SQIVND come from the germline V gene (reference sequence). Unmatched junction bases numbered 5, after V lost 4 bases and J lost 9 bases. The CDR3 contains 14 residues. CDR3 nucleotide sequence: TGTGCCAGTAGTACCCGACAGGGGAGTTCACCCCTCCACTTT. Protein: CASSTRQGSSPLHF.

The CDR3 reads CSVRQGYYEQYF. CDR3 bases: TGCAGCGTTAGACAGGGATACTACGAGCAGTACTTC. The gene calls are TRBV29-1 and TRBJ2-7; 7 bases match TRBD1. This CDR3 is built from 12 residues. The junction had 4 bases not matched to a gene; V was cut back by 5 bases and J by 3 bases. CDR1 SQVTM and CDR2 ANQGSEA come from the germline V gene.

The V and J genes are TRBV5-8 and TRBJ2-7; 8 bases line up with TRBD2. The germline gives CDR1 SGHTS, CDR2 YDEGEE. V lost 6 bases, J lost 6 bases, and 8 bases stayed unmatched. CDR3 length: 13 residues. DNA of the CDR3: TGTGCCAGCACCGTACCGGGGGGGCGCGAGCAGTACTTC. This translates into CASTVPGGREQYF.

V gene TRBV30 combines with J gene TRBJ1-5; D call uncertain. The V gene's germline CDR1 is GTSNPN and CDR2 SVGIG (reference sequence). The CDR3 spans 12 residues. V was pared by 3 bases and J by 5 bases, with 8 bases between. In DNA, the CDR3 is TGTGCCTGGAGCGAAACAGATCAGCCCCAGCATTTT. Its protein is CAWSETDQPQHF.

The rearrangement joins TRBV4-3 to TRBJ2-3, with TRBD2 matching 8 bases. Losses at the gene ends were 1 base for V and 0 bases for J; bases not matched to a gene: 3. Looked up from germline, CDR1 is LGHNA and CDR2 is YSLEER. The CDR3 contains 16 residues. CDR3 bases: TGCGCCAGCAGCCAAGGGGTAGCGGGGAGCACAGATACGCAGTATTTT. Encoded protein: CASSQGVAGSTDTQYF.

Written as DNA, the CDR3 is TGTGCCTGGGGTCACGGGACAGGGGGGGCCGGGGAGCTGTTTTTT. It specifies CAWGHGTGGAGELFF. The chain employs TRBV30 and TRBJ2-2; TRBD1 agrees at 11 bases. V was pared by 5 bases and J by 6 bases, with 8 bases of the junction left unmatched. Germline CDR1 and CDR2: GTSNPN and SVGIG (reference sequence). The CDR3 has 15 residues.

V is TRBV6-1 and J is TRBJ1-1; no definite D call. The germline V gene encodes CDR1 MNHNS and CDR2 SASEGT. The CDR3 consists of 13 residues. The V gene lost 2 bases and the J gene lost 1 base, with 5 bases spanning the gap. The CDR3 region has the DNA TGTGCCAGCAGTGAAAACGGGAACACTGAAGCTTTCTTT. It specifies CASSENGNTEAFF.

The chain joins TRBV6-1 to TRBJ2-3; 7 bases fit TRBD1. The length of the CDR3 is 15 residues. V was clipped by 4 bases and J by 0 bases; unmatched bases: 4. CDR1 is MNHNS, CDR2 SASEGT, per germline. For the CDR3, the DNA is TGTGCCAGCAGTGCCCCGGGACAGAGCACAGATACGCAGTATTTT. Residues: CASSAPGQSTDTQYF.